One sample yielded the 26 T cell receptor beta chains listed below, sequenced in a study of read filtering for tumor transcriptome and immune sequencing (dated by TCRdb to the early 2020s). The run used an Illumina HiSeq 4000. Starting from 400 ng RNA, TCR libraries were constructed with the Immunoverse kit using molecular barcoded adaptors that cover the alpha/delta and beta/gamma chains. TCRdb handled the public reads itself, with Q25 trimming in fastp and clone calling in MiXCR, and kept productive beta chains. Rows with one shared CDR3 protein collapse into an entry with the most common genes and DNA. A total of around 50,000 distinct CDR3 sequences appear in this sample, around 20% of them only once. Roughly 17% of the sample is in the top ten clones. Sequenced input: a population of CD138-negative cells sorted from bone marrow. The cell subset or site label, as the study defines it: bone marrow mononuclear cells depleted of CD138+ plasma/myeloma cells by negative magnetic selection. Receptors were obtained from a donor over 35 with multiple myeloma.

This clonotype was counted many times. The chain has TRBV14 and TRBJ1-4, with 9 bases fitting TRBD1. Germline V lookup: CDR1 SGHDN, CDR2 FVKESK. V trimming: 5 bases; J trimming: 2 bases; junction bases outside the gene matches: 6. CDR3 length: 16 amino acids. This CDR3 reads CASSTGQGWTNEKLFF. The CDR3 nucleotides are TGTGCCAGCAGCACAGGACAGGGGTGGACTAATGAAAAACTGTTTTTT.

This clonotype was counted once. V gene TRBV6-5 combines with J gene TRBJ1-5, with D hard to call. This CDR3 has 13 amino acids. The V gene lost 0 bases and the J gene lost 4 bases, with 4 bases spanning the gap. In germline, CDR1 is MNHEY, CDR2 SVGAGI. The CDR3 nucleotides read TGTGCCAGCAGTTACTCACGAAATCAGCCCCAGCATTTT. Protein product: CASSYSRNQPQHF.

This clonotype was counted at least ten times. The chain uses TRBV20-1 and TRBJ1-1, with unresolved D. Trimming took off 2 bases at V and 6 bases at J, with 10 bases between the two ends. The CDR3 is 12 residues long. Germline CDR1 and CDR2: DFQATT and SNEGSKA (reference sequence). The CDR3 DNA sequence: TGCAGTGCTAGATTTAACGAACCTGAAGCTTTCTTT. This codes for CSARFNEPEAFF.

This clonotype occurred many times. This chain joins TRBV5-4 and TRBJ1-1; D gene unclear. CDR1 is SGHNT and CDR2 is YYREEE in the germline V gene (reference sequence). The CDR3 has 14 amino acids. With 3 bases removed from V and 2 bases from J, the gap between germline ends came to 11 bases. Written as DNA, the CDR3 is TGTGCCAGCAGCTCCTCAAGTCCTAACACTGAAGCTTTCTTT. It specifies CASSSSSPNTEAFF.

On this clonotype: Being one base from a much bigger clone, this may be a read error. CDR3 in amino acids: CASSPLAGGTGELFF. The CDR3 coding sequence is TGTGCCAGCAGCCCACTAGCGGGAGGTACCGGGGAGCTGTTTTTT. V is TRBV5-4 and J is TRBJ2-2; TRBD2 agrees at 12 bases. Germline lookup yields CDR1 SGHNT and CDR2 YYREEE (reference sequence). Losses at the gene ends were 4 bases for V and 5 bases for J; bases not matched to a gene: 3. CDR3 length: 15 amino acids.

In its sample, this clonotype was seen a few times. The V call is TRBV29-1, the J call TRBJ1-1; D call uncertain. V was trimmed by 4 bases and J by 0 bases, leaving 3 bases between them. CDR1 is SQVTM and CDR2 is ANQGSEA in the germline V gene. The CDR3 has 11 amino acids. This chain's CDR3 is CSVVLNTEAFF. The CDR3, as DNA: TGCAGCGTTGTGTTGAACACTGAAGCTTTCTTT.

This clonotype was found many times. The V call is TRBV29-1, the J call TRBJ1-1; D uncertain. Trimming pared 4 bases from V and 10 bases from J, leaving 13 bases between. The germline gives CDR1 SQVTM, CDR2 ANQGSEA. The CDR3 is 11 amino acids. The chain's CDR3 is CSVVGLGGAFF. CDR3 bases: TGCAGCGTTGTAGGCCTCGGTGGAGCTTTCTTT.

This chain joins TRBV28 and TRBJ1-5, with D perhaps matching TRBD1 (5 bases). The CDR3 spans 13 residues. Trimming pared 7 bases from V and 3 bases from J, leaving 10 bases between. Germline V lookup: CDR1 MDHEN, CDR2 SYDVKM. CDR3 DNA sequence: TGTGCCAGCACCGACAGACCCAATCAGCCCCAGCATTTT. Protein product: CASTDRPNQPQHF. Looking up the rest from reference TRBV28 and TRBJ1-5 gives the full variable domain: DVKVTQSSRYLVKRTGEKVFLECVQDMDHENMFWYRQDPGLGLRLIYFSYDVKMKEKGDIPEGYSVSREKKERFSLILESASTNQTSMYLCASTDRPNQPQHFGDGTRLSIL.

This clonotype was seen at least ten times. The V call is TRBV18, the J call TRBJ2-1; TRBD2 agrees at 14 bases. Germline CDR1 KGHSH, CDR2 LQKENI. The CDR3 spans 15 residues. V was pared by 3 bases and J by 8 bases, with 3 bases of the junction left unmatched. CDR3 sequence reads: CASSPGLAGADEQFF. The CDR3 DNA sequence: TGTGCCAGCTCACCGGGACTAGCGGGAGCTGATGAGCAGTTCTTC.

Ten or more counts support this clonotype. The V call is TRBV12-3 or TRBV12-4, the J call TRBJ2-5; either TRBD1 or TRBD2 may fit D (6 bases each). The CDR3 is 13 amino acids. V lost 4 bases and J 5 bases, leaving 11 bases between the germline ends. This chain's CDR3 is CASSSGAGETQYF. The CDR3 DNA reads TGTGCCAGCAGTTCGGGGGCGGGGGAGACCCAGTACTTC.

This clonotype was recorded many times. The chain couples TRBV5-4 to TRBJ2-5; weak D call: TRBD1 (6 bases). The V gene's germline CDR1 is SGHNT and CDR2 YYREEE (reference sequence). With 0 bases removed from V and 5 bases from J, the gap between germline ends came to 11 bases. The CDR3 consists of 14 residues. This CDR3 reads CASSLATGLETQYF. The CDR3 nucleotides are TGTGCCAGCAGCTTGGCCACAGGGTTGGAGACCCAGTACTTC.

Concerning this clonotype: A far larger clone differs by one base, so this is likely a read error. The genes are TRBV28 and TRBJ1-6, with D maybe TRBD1 (6 bases). Judging by the DNA end, TRBJ1-1 fits better; the J call may be wrong. This CDR3 is 13 amino acids long. Germline V gene data show CDR1 as MDHEN and CDR2 as SYDVKM. The DNA of the CDR3 is TGTGCCAGCAGTTTTCAGGGGTACACTGGAGCTTTCTTT. Protein sequence: CASSFQGYTGAFF.

V and J are TRBV29-1 and TRBJ2-3; weak D call: TRBD2 (5 bases). CDR1 and CDR2 from the germline V gene are SQVTM and ANQGSEA. The CDR3 loop spans 15 amino acids. The germline V and J ends were trimmed by 1 base and 6 bases, with 17 bases remaining between them. The CDR3 DNA sequence: TGCAGCGTTGAAGGGCCCAGCGGCGTTGTGGATACGCAGTATTTT. Its translation: CSVEGPSGVVDTQYF.

A word on this clonotype: A much more abundant neighbour one base away suggests this may be a read error. The chain carries TRBV5-1 and TRBJ2-1, with TRBD1 identical over 10 bases. Germline trimming cut 7 bases from V and 8 bases from J; bases unmatched to any gene: 15. Germline values: CDR1 SGHRS, CDR2 YFSETQ. The CDR3 runs 16 residues. The CDR3 here is CASGYYSTGGGYEQFF. In DNA form, the CDR3 reads TGCGCCAGCGGCTATTATTCGACAGGGGGCGGCTATGAGCAGTTCTTC.

About this clonotype: Without the conserved terminal phenylalanine or tryptophan, this CDR3 likely stems from a read error. The rearrangement uses TRBV20-1 and TRBJ2-7; D possibly matches TRBD1 or TRBD2 (5 bases each). This CDR3 has 13 amino acids. CDR1 and CDR2 (germline): DFQATT, SNEGSKA (reference sequence). V shed 8 bases and J shed 2 bases, with 16 bases lying between them. CDR3 amino acids: CSPTRDGAYEQYS. The CDR3 DNA sequence: TGCAGTCCCACCCGGGACGGGGCCTACGAGCAGTACTCC.

This clonotype was observed many times. The chain is built from TRBV5-1 and TRBJ2-7; 8 bases align to TRBD1. The CDR3 length is 22 residues. Trimming took 3 bases from V and 3 from J; bases not matched to a gene: 29. In germline, CDR1 is SGHRS, CDR2 YFSETQ. CDR3 DNA: TGCGCCAGCAGCTCCCCAACCCATCCGGGACAGGAAAACCCGCATGTCGTCTACGAGCAGTACTTC. Its translation: CASSSPTHPGQENPHVVYEQYF.

This clonotype was seen repeatedly, ten times or more. The chain carries TRBV5-4 and TRBJ2-1; 14 bases fit TRBD2. This CDR3 spans 19 amino acids. The trim removed 3 bases at V and 0 bases at J, leaving 8 bases unmatched. CDR1 is SGHNT, CDR2 YYREEE, per germline (reference sequence). The CDR3 sequence is CASSSTPGTSGSSYNEQFF. CDR3 in DNA: TGTGCCAGCAGCTCTACTCCCGGGACTAGCGGGAGCTCCTACAATGAGCAGTTCTTC. Full variable domain (outside the CDR3, taken from reference TRBV5-4 and TRBJ2-1): ETGVTQSPTHLIKTRGQQVTLRCSSQSGHNTVSWYQQALGQGPQFIFQYYREEENGRGNFPPRFSGLQFPNYSSELNVNALELDDSALYLCASSSTPGTSGSSYNEQFFGPGTRLTVL.

This clonotype was observed many times. This chain joins TRBV28 and TRBJ2-7; TRBD2 matches at 9 bases. The CDR3 extends over 14 amino acids. The germline V gene has CDR1 MDHEN and CDR2 SYDVKM. The trim removed 4 bases at V and 1 base at J, leaving 2 bases unmatched. The CDR3 here is CASSSSGDSYEQYF. As DNA, the CDR3 is TGTGCCAGCAGTTCTAGCGGGGATTCCTACGAGCAGTACTTC.

This clonotype occurred a few times. This chain links TRBV24-1 with TRBJ2-3; maybe TRBD1 (6 bases). V was trimmed by 4 bases and J by 3 bases, leaving 10 bases between them. Germline CDR1 is KGHDR and CDR2 is SFDVKD. The CDR3 sequence is 14 residues long. This CDR3 is CATSESTGTDTQYF. For the CDR3, the DNA is TGTGCCACCAGTGAGTCGACAGGAACAGATACGCAGTATTTT.

With regard to this clonotype: The CDR3 carries no conserved terminal phenylalanine or tryptophan, so it likely arises from a read error. The rearrangement links TRBV5-1 to TRBJ2-2; 8 nucleotides line up with TRBD2. With 4 bases clipped from V and 1 base from J, the junction kept 3 bases outside the gene matches. The germline gives CDR1 SGHRS, CDR2 YFSETQ. There are 15 residues in the CDR3. The CDR3 loop reads CASSPSGWNTGELFL. The CDR3, as DNA: TGCGCCAGCAGCCCTAGCGGGTGGAACACCGGGGAGCTGTTTCTT.

This clonotype has a count of ten or more. The chain links TRBV28 to TRBJ2-7; possibly TRBD2 for D (5 bases). Looked up from germline, CDR1 is MDHEN and CDR2 is SYDVKM. V lost 6 bases and J 1 base, leaving 13 bases between the germline ends. The CDR3 runs 14 residues. The CDR3 region has the DNA TGTGCCAGCAGCGTGTCGGGGAGTTCCTACGAGCAGTACTTC. Protein sequence: CASSVSGSSYEQYF. The complete variable domain, with remaining parts taken from reference TRBV28 and TRBJ2-7, reads DVKVTQSSRYLVKRTGEKVFLECVQDMDHENMFWYRQDPGLGLRLIYFSYDVKMKEKGDIPEGYSVSREKKERFSLILESASTNQTSMYLCASSVSGSSYEQYFGPGTRLTVT.

This clonotype was seen repeatedly, ten times or more. The chain combines TRBV24-1 with TRBJ1-5; D unresolved. Trimming removed 3 bases from V and 7 bases from J, with 15 bases in between. The CDR3 sequence is 15 residues long. Germline V lookup: CDR1 KGHDR, CDR2 SFDVKD. The CDR3 is CATSDDRGGRQPQHF. The CDR3 nucleotides read TGTGCCACCAGTGATGACCGGGGTGGGCGACAGCCCCAGCATTTT.

This clonotype appeared a few times. V gene TRBV29-1 combines with J gene TRBJ2-2; unclear D gene. V lost 5 bases, J lost 1 base, and 5 bases lay in between. The germline gives CDR1 SQVTM, CDR2 ANQGSEA. The CDR3 extends over 12 amino acids. The CDR3 reads CSVHENTGELFF. The CDR3 bases are TGCAGCGTTCATGAGAACACCGGGGAGCTGTTTTTT.

As concerns this clonotype: This may come from a read error, since a much larger clone is one base off. The chain recombines TRBV5-4 with TRBJ2-6; D may be TRBD1 or TRBD2 (5 bases each). The CDR3 loop spans 16 amino acids. Germline CDR1 SGHNT, CDR2 YYREEE (reference sequence). The CDR3 reads CASSPAASSGADVLTF. As DNA, the CDR3 is TGTGCCAGCAGCCCAGCGGCGTCCTCTGGGGCCGACGTCCTGACTTTC.

Note on this clonotype: This may arise from a read error, as a much more abundant clone is one base away. Here the CDR3 reads CASSLTRQGIGAFF. The CDR3 DNA reads TGCGCCAGCAGCCTTACCAGACAGGGGATTGGAGCTTTCTTT. The gene calls are TRBV4-1 and TRBJ1-1; 8 bases line up with TRBD1. The CDR3 contains 14 residues. Looked up from germline, CDR1 is MGHRA and CDR2 is YSYEKL. V trimming: 4 bases; J trimming: 10 bases; junction bases outside the gene matches: 11.

This clonotype was seen repeatedly, ten times or more. This chain links TRBV11-3 with TRBJ2-2; a possible D gene is TRBD2 (5 bases). The CDR3 covers 14 residues. Germline CDR1 SGHNT, CDR2 YENEEA. V was cut by 3 bases and J by 3 bases, with 8 bases left in between. CDR3 sequence reads: CASSFDGDTGELFF. The CDR3 DNA reads TGTGCCAGCAGCTTCGACGGGGACACCGGGGAGCTGTTTTTT.